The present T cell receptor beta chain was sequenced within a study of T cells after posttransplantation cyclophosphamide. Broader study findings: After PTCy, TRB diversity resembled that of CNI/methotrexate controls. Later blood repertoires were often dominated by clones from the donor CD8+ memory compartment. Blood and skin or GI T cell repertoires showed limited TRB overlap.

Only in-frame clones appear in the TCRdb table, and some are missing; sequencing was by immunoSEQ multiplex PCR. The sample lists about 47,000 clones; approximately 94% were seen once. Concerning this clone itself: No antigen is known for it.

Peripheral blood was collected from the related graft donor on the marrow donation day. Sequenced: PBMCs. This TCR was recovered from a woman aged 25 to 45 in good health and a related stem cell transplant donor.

The CDR3 region is CASSSTGQGYNEQFF. The CDR3 DNA follows: TGTGCCAGCAGCTCTACGGGACAGGGCTACAATGAGCAGTTCTTC. The genes are TRBV9 and TRBJ2-1, with TRBD1 identical over 9 bases. Looked up from germline, CDR1 is SGDLS and CDR2 is YYNGEE. V lost 4 bases to trimming and J lost 3 bases; unmatched junction nucleotides: 5. The CDR3 runs to 15 residues.